This T cell receptor beta chain stems from a study of blood T cell repertoires in COVID-19. The overall study: The United States, Italy and Spain were the sources of the acute and convalescent COVID-19 samples.

The CDR3 is 19 amino acids. The table came from immunoSEQ multiplex PCR; TCRdb's copy has only in-frame clones and leaves some out. The sample contains about 160,000 clones, roughly 90% of which appear only once. This receptor was identified in a woman in her sixties or seventies who had recovered from COVID-19. Input material: peripheral blood. The V call is TRBV21-1, the J call TRBJ2-3; the table's D call TRBD2 went unverified against the DNA. TRBV21-1 corresponds to a pseudogene. The CDR3 loop is CASSGVGGPNGRYTDTQYF. Here the CDR3 DNA reads TGTGCCAGCAGCGGGGTCGGGGGACCCAACGGGAGATACACAGATACGCAGTATTTT.